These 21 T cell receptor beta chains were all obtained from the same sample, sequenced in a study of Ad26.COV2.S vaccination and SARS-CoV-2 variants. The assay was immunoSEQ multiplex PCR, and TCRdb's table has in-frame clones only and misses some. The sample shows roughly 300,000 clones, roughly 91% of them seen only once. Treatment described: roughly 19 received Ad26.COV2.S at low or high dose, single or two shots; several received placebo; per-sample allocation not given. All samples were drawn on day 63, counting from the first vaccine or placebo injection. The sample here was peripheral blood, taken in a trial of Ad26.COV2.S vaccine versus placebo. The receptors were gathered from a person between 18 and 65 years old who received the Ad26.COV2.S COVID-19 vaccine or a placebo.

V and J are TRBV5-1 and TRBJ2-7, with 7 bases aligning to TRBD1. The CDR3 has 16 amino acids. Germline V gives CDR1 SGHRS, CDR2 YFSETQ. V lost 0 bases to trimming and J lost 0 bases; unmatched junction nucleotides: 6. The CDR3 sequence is CASSLDWDSYSYEQYF. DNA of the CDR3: TGCGCCAGCAGCTTGGATTGGGACAGTTACTCCTACGAGCAGTACTTC.

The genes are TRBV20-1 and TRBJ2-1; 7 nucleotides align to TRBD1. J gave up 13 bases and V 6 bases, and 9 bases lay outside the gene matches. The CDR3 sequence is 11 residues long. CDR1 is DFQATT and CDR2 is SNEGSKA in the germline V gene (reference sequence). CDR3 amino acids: CSARDSNYQFF. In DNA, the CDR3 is TGCAGTGCCCGGGACAGCAACTACCAGTTCTTC.

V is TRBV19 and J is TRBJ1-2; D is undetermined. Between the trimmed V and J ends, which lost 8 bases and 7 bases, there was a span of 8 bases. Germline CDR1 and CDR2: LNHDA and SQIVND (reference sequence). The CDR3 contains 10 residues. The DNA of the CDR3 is TGTGCCAGTGGCCTTGGTGGCTACACCTTC. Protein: CASGLGGYTF.

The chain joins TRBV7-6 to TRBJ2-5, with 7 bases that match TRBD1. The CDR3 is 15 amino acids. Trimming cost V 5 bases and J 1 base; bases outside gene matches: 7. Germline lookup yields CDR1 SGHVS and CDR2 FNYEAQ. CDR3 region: CASSPRRDSQETQYF. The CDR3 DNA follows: TGTGCCAGCAGCCCCCGCCGGGACAGCCAAGAGACCCAGTACTTC.

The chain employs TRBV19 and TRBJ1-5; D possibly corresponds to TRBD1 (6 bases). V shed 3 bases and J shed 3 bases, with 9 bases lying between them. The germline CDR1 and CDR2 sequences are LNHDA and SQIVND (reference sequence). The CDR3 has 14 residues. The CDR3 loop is CASSIGQNNQPQHF. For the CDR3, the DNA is TGTGCCAGTAGTATCGGACAGAACAATCAGCCCCAGCATTTT.

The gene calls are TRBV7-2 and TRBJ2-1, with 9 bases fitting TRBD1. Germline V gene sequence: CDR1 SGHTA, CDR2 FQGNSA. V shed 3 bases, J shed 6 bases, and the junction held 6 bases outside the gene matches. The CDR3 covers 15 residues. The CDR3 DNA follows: TGTGCCAGCAGCTTTCCGGGACAGGGCGCCAATGAGCAGTTCTTC. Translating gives CASSFPGQGANEQFF.

The CDR3 DNA follows: TGCGCCAGCAGCCCCAGGACTAGCGGGATTACTAGCTCCTACGAGCAGTACTTC. Protein sequence: CASSPRTSGITSSYEQYF. The chain joins TRBV4-1 to TRBJ2-7, with TRBD2 identical over 12 bases. Trimming at V came to 4 bases and at J to 0 bases, leaving 10 bases not matched to a gene. The CDR3 totals 18 residues. Per germline, CDR1 MGHRA and CDR2 YSYEKL.

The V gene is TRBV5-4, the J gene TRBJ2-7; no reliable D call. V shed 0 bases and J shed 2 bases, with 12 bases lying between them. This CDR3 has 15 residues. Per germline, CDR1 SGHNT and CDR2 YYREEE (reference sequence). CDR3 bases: TGTGCCAGCAGCTTGGGGGGTGGCGTCGCCTACGAGCAGTACTTC. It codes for CASSLGGGVAYEQYF.

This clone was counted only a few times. The CDR3, as DNA: TGCAGCGTTGATGAAGGGGCGAACTCTGGAAACACCATATATTTT. It yields the protein CSVDEGANSGNTIYF. The rearrangement links TRBV29-1 to TRBJ1-3; D possibly corresponds to TRBD1 (5 bases). Germline lookup yields CDR1 SQVTM and CDR2 ANQGSEA. Trimming shortened V by 3 bases and J by 0 bases, and 12 bases separated the two germline ends. The CDR3 contains 15 residues. Filled out from reference TRBV29-1 and TRBJ1-3, the complete variable domain reads SAVISQKPSRDICQRGTSLTIQCQVDSQVTMMFWYRQQPGQSLTLIATANQGSEATYESGFVIDKFPISRPNLTFSTLTVSNMSPEDSSIYLCSVDEGANSGNTIYFGEGSWLTVV.

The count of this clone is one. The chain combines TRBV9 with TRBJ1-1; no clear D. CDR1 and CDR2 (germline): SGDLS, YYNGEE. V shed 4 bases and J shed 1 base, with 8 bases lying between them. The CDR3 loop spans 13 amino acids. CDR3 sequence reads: CASSTNQNTEAFF. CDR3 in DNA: TGTGCCAGCAGCACAAATCAGAACACTGAAGCTTTCTTT.

CDR3 nucleotide sequence: TGTGCCAGCAGGCGACGGGAGGGTACGGCAGATACGCAGTATTTT. It codes for CASRRREGTADTQYF. The chain combines TRBV5-4 with TRBJ2-3, with 8 bases matching TRBD2. The CDR3 totals 15 residues. Unmatched junction bases numbered 9, after V lost 5 bases and J lost 4 bases. Germline loops: CDR1 SGHNT, CDR2 YYREEE (reference sequence).

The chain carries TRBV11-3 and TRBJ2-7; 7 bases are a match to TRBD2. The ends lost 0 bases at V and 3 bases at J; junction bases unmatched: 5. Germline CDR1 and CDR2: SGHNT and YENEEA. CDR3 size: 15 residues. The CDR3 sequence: CASSLDSSGDYEQYF. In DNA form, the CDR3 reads TGTGCCAGCAGCTTAGATTCTAGCGGAGACTACGAGCAGTACTTC. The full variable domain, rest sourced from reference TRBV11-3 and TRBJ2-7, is EAGVVQSPRYKIIEKKQPVAFWCNPISGHNTLYWYLQNLGQGPELLIRYENEEAVDDSQLPKDRFSAERLKGVDSTLKIQPAELGDSAVYLCASSLDSSGDYEQYFGPGTRLTVT.

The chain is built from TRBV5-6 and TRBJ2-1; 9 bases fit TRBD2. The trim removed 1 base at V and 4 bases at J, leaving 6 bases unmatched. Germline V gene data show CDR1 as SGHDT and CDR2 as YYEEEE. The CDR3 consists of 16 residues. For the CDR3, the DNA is TGTGCCAGCAGCTTGCGTCGAAGCGGGAGGTACAATGAGCAGTTCTTC. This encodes CASSLRRSGRYNEQFF.

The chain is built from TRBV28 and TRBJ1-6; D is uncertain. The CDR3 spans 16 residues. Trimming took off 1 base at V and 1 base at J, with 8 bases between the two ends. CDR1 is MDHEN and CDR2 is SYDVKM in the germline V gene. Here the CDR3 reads CASSLLPGSYNSPLHF. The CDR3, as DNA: TGTGCCAGCAGTTTATTGCCAGGATCCTATAATTCACCCCTCCACTTT.

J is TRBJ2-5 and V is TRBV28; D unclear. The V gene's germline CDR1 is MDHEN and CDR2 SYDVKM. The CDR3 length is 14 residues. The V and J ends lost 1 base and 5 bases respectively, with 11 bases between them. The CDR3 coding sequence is TGTGCCAGCAGTTTATTATCTGGGGTCGAGACCCAGTACTTC. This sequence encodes CASSLLSGVETQYF.

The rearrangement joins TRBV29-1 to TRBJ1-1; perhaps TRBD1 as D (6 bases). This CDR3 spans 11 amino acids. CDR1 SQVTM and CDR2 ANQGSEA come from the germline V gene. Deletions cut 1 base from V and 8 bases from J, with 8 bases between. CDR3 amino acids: CSVEVRGEAFF. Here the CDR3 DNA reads TGCAGCGTTGAAGTCAGGGGAGAAGCTTTCTTT.

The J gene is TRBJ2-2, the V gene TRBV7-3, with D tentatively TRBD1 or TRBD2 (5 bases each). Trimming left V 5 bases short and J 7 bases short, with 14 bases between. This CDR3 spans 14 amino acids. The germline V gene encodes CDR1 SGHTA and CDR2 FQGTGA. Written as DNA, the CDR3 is TGTGCCAGCAGCGAGGGGACCCCCGGCGGGGAGCTGTTTTTT. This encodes CASSEGTPGGELFF.

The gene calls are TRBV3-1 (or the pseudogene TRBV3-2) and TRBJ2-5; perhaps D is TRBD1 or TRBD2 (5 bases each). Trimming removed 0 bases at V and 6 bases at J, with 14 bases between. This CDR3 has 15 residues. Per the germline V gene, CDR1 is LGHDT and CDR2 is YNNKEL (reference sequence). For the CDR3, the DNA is TGTGCCAGCAGCCAAGATATTGGGGGATTAAAGACCCAGTACTTC. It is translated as CASSQDIGGLKTQYF.

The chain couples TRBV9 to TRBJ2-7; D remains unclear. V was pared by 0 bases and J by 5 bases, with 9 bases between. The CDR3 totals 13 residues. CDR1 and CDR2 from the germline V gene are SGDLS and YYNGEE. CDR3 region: CASSVGPPDEQYF. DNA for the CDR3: TGTGCCAGCAGCGTAGGACCTCCCGACGAGCAGTACTTC.

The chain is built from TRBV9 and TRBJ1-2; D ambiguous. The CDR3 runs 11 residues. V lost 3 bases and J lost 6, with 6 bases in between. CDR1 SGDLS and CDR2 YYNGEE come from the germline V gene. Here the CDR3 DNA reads TGTGCCAGCAGCGGTATCGATGGCTACACCTTC. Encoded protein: CASSGIDGYTF.

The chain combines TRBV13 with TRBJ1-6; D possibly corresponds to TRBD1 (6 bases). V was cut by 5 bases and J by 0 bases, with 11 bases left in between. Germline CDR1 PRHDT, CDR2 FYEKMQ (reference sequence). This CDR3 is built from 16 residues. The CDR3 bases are TGTGCCAGCAGCAAAACAGGGAGCTCCTATAATTCACCCCTCCACTTT. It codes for CASSKTGSSYNSPLHF.